Each of the 27 T cell receptor beta chains below was sequenced from the same sample in a study of CD8+ T cells in alopecia areata. Extraction and reverse transcription of RNA yielded cDNA as the sequencing template. Sequencing used immunoSEQ multiplex PCR; TCRdb keeps in-frame clones, though not all of them. The sample carries 150,000 to 200,000 clones, roughly two thirds recorded once. Specified treatment: oral pan-JAK inhibitor, 5-10 mg twice daily. Here the sequenced sample was CD4+ T cells sorted from blood, taken at week 4, from a patient treated with tofacitinib. The receptor set was obtained from a human donor with alopecia areata.

This sequence joins TRBV30 and TRBJ1-6; 10 positions match TRBD1. The CDR3 has 14 amino acids. Germline V gives CDR1 GTSNPN, CDR2 SVGIG (reference sequence). Trimming at V came to 1 base and at J to 10 bases, leaving 4 bases not matched to a gene. The CDR3: CAWSATGGDSPLHF. CDR3 bases: TGTGCCTGGAGTGCGACAGGGGGCGACTCACCCCTCCACTTT.

The chain carries TRBV30 and TRBJ1-1, with D possibly being TRBD1 (5 bases). Germline assignment: CDR1 GTSNPN and CDR2 SVGIG (reference sequence). Between the trimmed V and J ends, which lost 3 bases and 10 bases, there was a span of 18 bases. The CDR3 has 13 amino acids. In DNA form, the CDR3 reads TGTGCCTGGAGCGACGCGGGACGATCGCGAGCTTTCTTT. This encodes CAWSDAGRSRAFF.

The rearrangement links TRBV2 to TRBJ2-7, with no clear D. Trimming removed 5 bases from V and 0 bases from J, with 11 bases in between. The CDR3 consists of 14 residues. In germline, CDR1 is SNHLY, CDR2 FYNNEI. CDR3 nucleotide sequence: TGTGCCAGCAGTTCGCGTGCTAGCTCCTACGAGCAGTACTTC. It specifies CASSSRASSYEQYF.

This CDR3 is CASSESRGLGYTF. The CDR3 coding sequence is TGTGCCAGCAGTGAATCCAGGGGGCTTGGCTACACCTTC. This rearrangement joins TRBV6-1 to TRBJ1-2; 8 bases fit TRBD1. Losses at the gene ends were 2 bases for V and 7 bases for J; bases not matched to a gene: 3. Looked up from germline, CDR1 is MNHNS and CDR2 is SASEGT. The CDR3 is 13 residues long.

The rearrangement joins TRBV29-1 to TRBJ1-3; no clear D. Trimming removed 2 bases at V and 3 bases at J, with 8 bases between. Germline V gene sequence: CDR1 SQVTM, CDR2 ANQGSEA. The CDR3 has 13 residues. The CDR3 coding sequence is TGCAGCGTTGAACGCCAGAATGGAAACACCATATATTTT. It is translated as CSVERQNGNTIYF.

The chain recombines TRBV2 with TRBJ1-1, with 8 bases that match TRBD1. V lost 5 bases and J lost 1; bases outside the gene matches: 3. The CDR3 totals 14 residues. Germline lookup yields CDR1 SNHLY and CDR2 FYNNEI. The CDR3 DNA reads as TGTGCCAGCAGTCCCACAGGGGGGAACACTGAAGCTTTCTTT. This encodes CASSPTGGNTEAFF.

This sequence joins TRBV2 and TRBJ1-5, with D hard to call. Deletions cut 3 bases from V and 5 bases from J, with 11 bases between. Per the germline V gene, CDR1 is SNHLY and CDR2 is FYNNEI. This CDR3 is 14 amino acids long. CDR3 loop: CASSEGRSHQPQHF. CDR3 nucleotide sequence: TGTGCCAGCAGTGAGGGCAGGAGCCATCAGCCCCAGCATTTT.

This chain joins TRBV30 and TRBJ1-6; D remains ambiguous. The CDR3 is 17 residues long. Trimming removed 0 bases from V and 8 bases from J, with 20 bases in between. Per the germline V gene, CDR1 is GTSNPN and CDR2 is SVGIG (reference sequence). In DNA form, the CDR3 reads TGTGCCTGGAGTGTACGTTCCACCCAGGTCCCCTATTCACCCCTCCACTTT. Protein: CAWSVRSTQVPYSPLHF.

The V and J genes are TRBV10-3 and TRBJ2-3; D call uncertain. The V end was cut by 3 bases, the J end by 1 base, with 8 bases between. CDR1 ENHRY and CDR2 SYGVKD come from the germline V gene. The CDR3 is 14 residues long. CDR3 nucleotides: TGTGCCATCAGTGACCCCCTACGCACAGATACGCAGTATTTT. This translates into CAISDPLRTDTQYF.

This clone was observed a few times. Other DNA sequences of this sample code for an identical CDR3. V usage is TRBV20-1 and J usage is TRBJ2-3; no reliable D call. The CDR3 consists of 10 residues. Per germline, CDR1 DFQATT and CDR2 SNEGSKA (reference sequence). The germline V and J ends were trimmed by 3 bases and 2 bases, with 0 bases remaining between them. The CDR3 DNA reads as TGCAGTGCTAGCACAGATACGCAGTATTTT. As protein: CSASTDTQYF.

The chain combines TRBV30 with TRBJ1-5, with D possibly matching TRBD1 (5 bases). The germline V and J ends were trimmed by 0 bases and 6 bases, with 15 bases remaining between them. Germline V gene lookup returns CDR1 GTSNPN and CDR2 SVGIG (reference sequence). The CDR3 loop spans 15 amino acids. CDR3 DNA sequence: TGTGCCTGGAGTGTACCCGGGGCGGTGGGTCAGCCCCAGCATTTT. Encoded protein: CAWSVPGAVGQPQHF.

J is TRBJ2-4 and V is TRBV6-5, with TRBD1 as a possible D gene (6 bases). CDR1 MNHEY and CDR2 SVGAGI come from the germline V gene. V was cut by 0 bases and J by 1 base, with 7 bases left in between. This CDR3 comprises 15 residues. As DNA, the CDR3 is TGTGCCAGCAGTTACTCAACAGGGGCCAAAAACATTCAGTACTTC. Protein sequence: CASSYSTGAKNIQYF.

The chain couples TRBV29-1 to TRBJ1-5; TRBD1 matches 9 bases. CDR3 length equals 13 residues. The germline V gene has CDR1 SQVTM and CDR2 ANQGSEA. V lost 7 bases to trimming and J lost 7 bases; unmatched junction nucleotides: 8. CDR3 region: CSASGQGSQPQHF. The CDR3 bases are TGCAGCGCTAGTGGACAGGGGAGCCAGCCCCAGCATTTT.

This clone was counted a few times. The CDR3 nucleotides are TGCAGCGTGAGACCGAACACTGAAGCTTTCTTT. This gives the protein CSVRPNTEAFF. The chain links TRBV29-1 to TRBJ1-1, with D unclear. The V end was cut by 6 bases, the J end by 1 base, with 6 bases between. Germline CDR1 is SQVTM and CDR2 is ANQGSEA. CDR3 length: 11 amino acids.

The chain links TRBV18 to TRBJ2-1; a possible D gene is TRBD2 (6 bases). The V gene's germline CDR1 is KGHSH and CDR2 LQKENI. The CDR3 consists of 15 residues. V lost 3 bases, J lost 2 bases, and 11 bases lay in between. The CDR3 spells CASSPNSGAYNEQFF. The CDR3 DNA sequence: TGTGCCAGCTCACCCAACTCGGGGGCCTACAATGAGCAGTTCTTC.

This chain uses TRBV30 with TRBJ1-2; D perhaps matches TRBD1 (6 bases). This CDR3 contains 16 residues. Per germline, CDR1 GTSNPN and CDR2 SVGIG (reference sequence). Between the trimmed V and J ends, which lost 2 bases and 0 bases, there was a span of 16 bases. The CDR3 protein is CAWSPPGHLSNYGYTF. CDR3 sequence (DNA): TGTGCCTGGAGTCCCCCGGGACACCTTTCTAACTATGGCTACACCTTC.

The chain has TRBV30 and TRBJ1-5; the D is unclear. CDR1 is GTSNPN and CDR2 is SVGIG in the germline V gene (reference sequence). This CDR3 contains 13 residues. The V end lost 3 bases, the J end lost 7 bases, and 13 bases lay between the germline ends. CDR3 nucleotides: TGTGCCTGGAGCCCCGGACCTCGCCAGCCCCAGCATTTT. This translates into CAWSPGPRQPQHF.

This chain joins TRBV6-5 and TRBJ2-2, with a tentative D call TRBD2 (6 bases). This CDR3 contains 15 residues. Trimming stripped 6 bases from V and 0 bases from J, with 11 bases between. Germline V gene data show CDR1 as MNHEY and CDR2 as SVGAGI. The CDR3 sequence: CASSASVANTGELFF. CDR3 DNA sequence: TGTGCCAGCAGCGCTAGCGTAGCGAACACCGGGGAGCTGTTTTTT.

V usage is TRBV14 and J usage is TRBJ2-1; perhaps D is TRBD1 or TRBD2 (5 bases each). V lost 1 base and J 7 bases, leaving 14 bases between the germline ends. This CDR3 has 15 residues. CDR1 is SGHDN and CDR2 is FVKESK in the germline V gene. CDR3: CASSQGAGGANEQFF. The CDR3 bases are TGTGCCAGCAGCCAAGGAGCTGGGGGAGCGAATGAGCAGTTCTTC.

This chain links TRBV29-1 with TRBJ2-1, with D unclear. The germline CDR1 and CDR2 sequences are SQVTM and ANQGSEA. The CDR3 contains 13 residues. Trimming removed 4 bases from V and 8 bases from J, with 15 bases in between. The CDR3 reads CSVAPLRGDEQFF. The CDR3 DNA reads TGCAGCGTTGCTCCCCTACGTGGGGATGAGCAGTTCTTC.

The chain employs TRBV10-3 and TRBJ2-5; 13 nucleotides agree with TRBD2. V lost 4 bases to trimming and J lost 4 bases; unmatched junction nucleotides: 6. The CDR3 covers 16 residues. Germline values: CDR1 ENHRY, CDR2 SYGVKD. Written as DNA, the CDR3 is TGTGCCATCAGTGTGCGACTAGCGGGGGGTATAGAGACCCAGTACTTC. Protein product: CAISVRLAGGIETQYF.

The J gene is TRBJ2-7, the V gene TRBV5-1; a weak D match, TRBD1 (6 bases). The V gene's germline CDR1 is SGHRS and CDR2 YFSETQ. Trimming pared 4 bases from V and 2 bases from J, leaving 7 bases between. This CDR3 is 12 amino acids long. CDR3 loop: CASSRTAYEQYF. The CDR3 nucleotides read TGCGCCAGCAGCCGGACAGCCTACGAGCAGTACTTC.

Points on this clone: The identical CDR3 is also encoded by other nucleotide sequences in the sample. The chain couples TRBV29-1 to TRBJ2-7; TRBD2 is a possible D gene (5 bases). Germline loops: CDR1 SQVTM, CDR2 ANQGSEA. This CDR3 spans 13 amino acids. The ends were cut back, 4 bases at V and 5 bases at J, with 15 bases in the middle. CDR3 coding DNA: TGCAGCGTTGCGACATTGGGGAGCCACGAGCAGTACTTC. Translated, it gives CSVATLGSHEQYF.

Regarding this clone: This same CDR3 is encoded by further DNA sequences in the sample. This chain connects TRBV29-1 to TRBJ2-5; D unresolved. The V gene lost 5 bases and the J gene lost 4 bases, with 5 bases spanning the gap. There are 10 residues in the CDR3. From germline, CDR1 is SQVTM and CDR2 ANQGSEA. CDR3 amino acids: CSVLIETQYF. The DNA of the CDR3 is TGCAGCGTTCTCATAGAGACCCAGTACTTC.

On this clone itself: Other DNA sequences in the sample encode the same CDR3. This chain uses TRBV30 with TRBJ1-6; D call uncertain. CDR1 is GTSNPN and CDR2 is SVGIG in the germline V gene (reference sequence). The CDR3 contains 13 residues. V gave up 0 bases and J gave up 7 bases, with 7 bases separating them. The CDR3 loop is CAWSVSGNSPLHF. In nucleotides, the CDR3 is TGTGCCTGGAGTGTCAGCGGGAATTCACCCCTCCACTTT.

This chain joins TRBV4-1 and TRBJ1-4; D unclear. The CDR3 is 12 amino acids. Looked up from germline, CDR1 is MGHRA and CDR2 is YSYEKL. The V and J ends lost 1 base and 4 bases respectively, with 1 base between them. Here the CDR3 reads CASSQVNEKLFF. CDR3 in DNA: TGCGCCAGCAGCCAAGTTAATGAAAAACTGTTTTTT.

The chain uses TRBV29-1 and TRBJ2-3; no clear D gene. Germline V gene lookup returns CDR1 SQVTM and CDR2 ANQGSEA. The CDR3 totals 13 residues. Trimming stripped 7 bases from V and 1 base from J, with 12 bases between. As DNA, the CDR3 is TGCAGCGGAGGTCTCTCAGGCACAGATACGCAGTATTTT. It yields the protein CSGGLSGTDTQYF.